This T cell receptor (beta chain) is drawn from a study of T-cell memory formation after mild COVID-19. There are a few counts of this clonotype. Its antigen is unknown. Notes on the study in general: Whereas later expanders leaned CD4+, clones contracting day 15 to 85 showed a balanced CD4/CD8 makeup.

TCRdb recomputed calls from the 5' RACE reads with MiXCR, one row per CDR3 protein. The sample lists 300,000 to 350,000 distinct CDR3 sequences; roughly a fifth were seen once. From germline, CDR1 is KGHDR and CDR2 SFDVKD. This CDR3 has 17 amino acids. Trimming at V came to 3 bases and at J to 4 bases, leaving 10 bases not matched to a gene. The sample was PBMCs or a T cell subset sorted from them (not recorded which). The source is a man aged 18 to 35 who had mild COVID-19 (a few samples of this study predate the infection). Cell type and time point are not known. The chain couples TRBV24-1 to TRBJ2-2, with 7 bases identical to TRBD2. CDR3 DNA: TGTGCCACCAGTGATAGACGGCAAGCGGGGAGCACCGGGGAGCTGTTTTTT. Residues: CATSDRRQAGSTGELFF.